This is a list of T cell receptor beta chains from one sample in a study of cytomegalovirus exposure and HLA in healthy donors. Libraries were prepared by immunoSEQ multiplex PCR; TCRdb keeps only in-frame clonotypes and omits some of them. Of about 95,000 clones in the sample, approximately 70% were seen once. Sequenced: PBMCs. These receptor sequences come from a woman aged 45-65 years in good health and CMV-seropositive. Both conserved end residues are part of each CDR3. Fields, in order: J gene, D gene, V gene, CDR3 length, clone size, CDR3 DNA, CDR3 protein. A D gene is named only where the DNA matches it firmly. A row's size may be missing; if present it is once, few, many or a size class.

TRBJ1-3 | TRBD1 | TRBV5-4 | 14 | - | TGTGCCAGCAGCTTGGGACAGGGGAGAAACACCATATATTTT | CASSLGQGRNTIYF
TRBJ2-3 | - | TRBV6-4 | 14 | - | TGTGCCAGCAGTACACATTTCGATACAGATACGCAGTATTTT | CASSTHFDTDTQYF
TRBJ1-5 | - | TRBV2 | 13 | - | TGTGCCAGCCAAGACATGGGCAATCAGCCCCAGCATTTT | CASQDMGNQPQHF
TRBJ1-3 | TRBD1 | TRBV28 | 14 | - | TGTGCCAGCAGTTTAGGACAGGGCGTAAACACCATATATTTT | CASSLGQGVNTIYF
TRBJ2-7 | TRBD1 | TRBV19 | 14 | few | TGTGCCAGTAGTGCCGGGACAGGGGGAGTCGAGCAGTACTTC | CASSAGTGGVEQYF
TRBJ2-3 | TRBD2 | TRBV7-3 | 14 | - | TGTGCCAGCAGCGTGGGACTAGCTGCAGATACGCAGTATTTT | CASSVGLAADTQYF
TRBJ2-1 | TRBD2 | TRBV5-4 | 15 | - | TGTGCCAGCAGCTTGGATAGCGGGAGGTACAATGAGCAGTTCTTC | CASSLDSGRYNEQFF
TRBJ1-5 | - | TRBV18 | 16 | - | TGTGCCAGCTCACCAACCACCAGCGACTACAATCAGCCCCAGCATTTT | CASSPTTSDYNQPQHF
TRBJ2-5 | TRBD2 | TRBV4-1 | 16 | few | TGCGCCAGCAGCCAGAGGGACTACCGAGGGGAAGAGACCCAGTACTTC | CASSQRDYRGEETQYF
TRBJ2-3 | TRBD2 | TRBV19 | 14 | - | TGTGCCAGTAGCCTAGCGGGAGAGGCAAATACGCAGTATTTT | CASSLAGEANTQYF
TRBJ2-3 | - | TRBV4-1 | 18 | - | TGCGCCAGCAGCCAAGGCCGATTGTCTGGGAGGGGGACAGATACGCAGTATTTT | CASSQGRLSGRGTDTQYF
TRBJ1-4 | - | TRBV6-4 | 16 | - | TGTGCCAGCAGTTTGGAGGGTGGGGTAACTAATGAAAAACTGTTTTTT | CASSLEGGVTNEKLFF
TRBJ1-1 | - | TRBV28 | 16 | - | TGTGCCAGCAGTTTTGGGGGGACGGTCGTGAACACTGAAGCTTTCTTT | CASSFGGTVVNTEAFF
TRBJ1-5 | - | TRBV7-9 | 13 | - | TGTGCCAGCAGCATCGGACTCAATCAGCCCCAGCATTTT | CASSIGLNQPQHF
TRBJ1-4 | - | TRBV4-1 | 16 | - | TGCGCCAGCAGCCAAGTGGGGAGCTTCCCTAATGAAAAACTGTTTTTT | CASSQVGSFPNEKLFF
TRBJ2-5 | TRBD1 | TRBV7-6 | 15 | - | TGTGCCAGCAGCTTATTGACAGGGCCCCAAGAGACCCAGTACTTC | CASSLLTGPQETQYF
TRBJ1-1 | - | TRBV2 | 13 | - | TGTGCCGTCAAGAAGGGGGAGAACACTGAAGCTTTCTTT | CAVKKGENTEAFF
TRBJ1-1 | - | TRBV2 | 14 | few | TGTGCCAGCATGAGAACCACAGGGAACACTGAAGCTTTCTTT | CASMRTTGNTEAFF
TRBJ2-1 | TRBD2 | TRBV19 | 15 | - | TGTGCCAGTAGTACCCTAGCGGGAGCCTACAATGAGCAGTTCTTC | CASSTLAGAYNEQFF
TRBJ2-5 | - | TRBV29-1 | 14 | once | TGCAGCGTTTCGATTCTACTAGTCGGAGAGACCCAGTACTTC | CSVSILLVGETQYF
TRBJ2-5 | - | TRBV19 | 13 | - | TGTGCCAGTAGTATCACCCAGTGGGAGACCCAGTACTTC | CASSITQWETQYF
TRBJ2-7 | TRBD1 | TRBV6-6 | 13 | - | TGTGCCAGCAGTTCCCTCGGACAGGGCGAGCAGTACTTC | CASSSLGQGEQYF
TRBJ2-7 | - | TRBV11-2 | 17 | few | TGTGCCAGCAGCTTAGACTCAGGTGACACAAGATACTACGAGCAGTACTTC | CASSLDSGDTRYYEQYF
TRBJ1-2 | - | TRBV2 | 13 | - | TGTGCCAGCAGTGAATCGGGTCCTTATGGCTACACCTTC | CASSESGPYGYTF
TRBJ2-3 | - | TRBV4-1 | 15 | - | TGCGCCAGCAGCCTCGGACACGGCGACACAGATACGCAGTATTTT | CASSLGHGDTDTQYF
TRBJ2-5 | TRBD2 | TRBV25-1 | 16 | - | TGTGCCAGCAGTGAAATGGGCCGGGAGGGCTTGGAGACCCAGTACTTC | CASSEMGREGLETQYF
TRBJ2-2 | - | TRBV28 | 14 | - | TGTGCCAGCAGTTATATCTCCCGGGCCGGGGAGCTGTTTTTT | CASSYISRAGELFF
TRBJ2-5 | - | TRBV6-6 | 15 | few | TGTGCCAGCAGCCGCCCAGACAGGCCCCGAGAGACCCAGTACTTC | CASSRPDRPRETQYF
TRBJ1-1 | TRBD1 | TRBV30 | 13 | - | TGTGCCTGGACTATCAGGGGGCGGACTGAAGCTTTCTTT | CAWTIRGRTEAFF
TRBJ2-2 | - | TRBV5-1 | 16 | - | TGCGCCAGCAGCTTGACTAGCCCCTCGAACACCGGGGAGCTGTTTTTT | CASSLTSPSNTGELFF
TRBJ2-7 | - | TRBV11-2 | 13 | - | TGTGCCAGCAGCTTTACAGGGACGTACGAGCAGTACTTC | CASSFTGTYEQYF
TRBJ1-3 | TRBD1 | TRBV5-6 | 16 | - | TGTGCCAGCAGCGCCTTAGGGGGCTATTCAGGAAACACCATATATTTT | CASSALGGYSGNTIYF
TRBJ2-3 | - | TRBV19 | 14 | - | TGTGCCAGTATGGGGGGAGTCCTCCTCGATACGCAGTATTTT | CASMGGVLLDTQYF
TRBJ2-7 | - | TRBV5-6 | 16 | few | TGTGCCAGCAGCTTGCGGTTGGGGGCCGGGTTTGTCGAGCAGTACTTC | CASSLRLGAGFVEQYF
TRBJ2-2 | TRBD2 | TRBV28 | 16 | - | TGTGCCAGCAGTCGACTAGCGGGGGCGAACACCGGGGAGCTGTTTTTT | CASSRLAGANTGELFF
TRBJ2-5 | - | TRBV2 | 14 | few | TGTGCCAGCAGTGGGGACACGTACCAAGAGACCCAGTACTTC | CASSGDTYQETQYF
TRBJ2-7 | - | TRBV2 | 15 | - | TGTGCCAGCAGTGAGCAAGGGGTCAGCTCCTACGAGCAGTACTTC | CASSEQGVSSYEQYF
TRBJ2-5 | TRBD2 | TRBV5-4 | 15 | - | TGTGCCAGCAGCTTGCCGGGAGGGGGGAAAGAGACCCAGTACTTC | CASSLPGGGKETQYF
TRBJ2-3 | - | TRBV30 | 15 | - | TGTGCCTGGAGTGTATCCAGGTTACACACAGATACGCAGTATTTT | CAWSVSRLHTDTQYF
TRBJ2-7 | TRBD2 | TRBV10-2 | 14 | - | TGCGCCAGCAGGCTAGCGGGAGGGGCCTACGAGCAGTACTTC | CASRLAGGAYEQYF
TRBJ1-5 | - | TRBV6-6 | 15 | - | TGTGCCAGCAGTGCCCAGGGAGGCAGCAATCAGCCCCAGCATTTT | CASSAQGGSNQPQHF
TRBJ2-3 | - | TRBV19 | 15 | - | TGTGCCAGTAGTATATCAGGGGCCAGCGCAGATACGCAGTATTTT | CASSISGASADTQYF
TRBJ2-7 | - | TRBV7-7 | 13 | - | TGTGCTAGCAGCTTAGAGGCGGGACGCGAGCAGTACTTC | CASSLEAGREQYF